These 22 T cell receptor beta chains share one sample of origin, sequenced in a study of cytomegalovirus exposure and HLA in healthy donors (dated by TCRdb to the late 2010s). The library relied on the immunoSEQ multiplex PCR assay. For the multiplex PCR, a mixture combining 60 forward primers for TCR Vbeta segments and 13 reverse primers for TCR Jbeta segments was used. The clones in this table, taken by TCRdb from immuneACCESS, are in-frame only. Not every clone is retained; where verified, under half of the shortfall comes from an unresolved V gene, and the cause of the rest is unknown. Here the sample has about 55,000 clones; roughly 80% occur a single time. 1.6% of the sample belongs to the ten largest clones. Material: PBMCs. These receptors all come from a man aged 30 to 39 in good health and CMV-seronegative.

The V call is TRBV6-5, the J call TRBJ1-1, with D possibly matching TRBD1 (5 bases). The CDR3 is 15 residues long. The germline V gene has CDR1 MNHEY and CDR2 SVGAGI. V lost 8 bases, J lost 7 bases, and 23 bases lay in between. The CDR3 nucleotides are TGTGCCAGCGTCCCCCGAGGCACCCGGGGGATTGAAGCTTTCTTT. Translated: CASVPRGTRGIEAFF.

V usage is TRBV18 and J usage is TRBJ2-7; D is unresolved. Germline V gene data show CDR1 as KGHSH and CDR2 as LQKENI. The CDR3 has 12 amino acids. Between the trimmed V and J ends, which lost 5 bases and 3 bases, there was a span of 8 bases. CDR3 nucleotides: TGTGCCAGCTCAGAGATAGTCTACGAGCAGTACTTC. Residues: CASSEIVYEQYF. Based on the CDR3 plus reference TRBV18 and TRBJ2-7, the full variable domain is NAGVMQNPRHLVRRRGQEARLRCSPMKGHSHVYWYRQLPEEGLKFMVYLQKENIIDESGMPKERFSAEFPKEGPSILRIQQVVRGDSAAYFCASSEIVYEQYFGPGTRLTVT.

The V gene is TRBV5-3, the J gene TRBJ2-1; D gene ambiguous. TRBV5-3 is reported as an ORF; its role is uncertain. The V end lost 4 bases, the J end lost 9 bases, and 14 bases lay between the germline ends. This CDR3 comprises 13 residues. DNA of the CDR3: TGTGCCAGAAGCCCGGTAGTTCTCGGTGAGCAGTTCTTC. Translated, it gives CARSPVVLGEQFF.

V and J are TRBV30 and TRBJ2-1; TRBD2 matches at 14 bases. The length of the CDR3 is 13 residues. Trimming cost V 3 bases and J 9 bases; bases outside gene matches: 1. CDR1 and CDR2 (germline): GTSNPN, SVGIG (reference sequence). CDR3 coding DNA: TGTGCCTGGAGGACTAGCGGGGGGGGTGAGCAGTTCTTC. Translation: CAWRTSGGGEQFF.

The chain uses TRBV9 and TRBJ2-2; TRBD2 aligns across 10 bases. V shed 2 bases, J shed 4 bases, and the junction held 5 bases outside the gene matches. The CDR3 length is 16 residues. From germline, CDR1 is SGDLS and CDR2 YYNGEE. The CDR3 DNA follows: TGTGCCAGCAGCGTCTTAGCGGGGGGTCCCACCGGGGAGCTGTTTTTT. Residues: CASSVLAGGPTGELFF.

The chain employs TRBV5-1 and TRBJ2-3; perhaps TRBD2 as D (6 bases). This CDR3 is 14 amino acids long. V lost 3 bases and J lost 2, with 10 bases in between. Germline V gene data show CDR1 as SGHRS and CDR2 as YFSETQ. CDR3 sequence (DNA): TGCGCCAGCAGCTGGGGACTTCACACAGATACGCAGTATTTT. Its translation: CASSWGLHTDTQYF.

The table lists this clone with a few counts. The genes are TRBV11-1 and TRBJ1-1; weak D call: TRBD1 (6 bases). CDR3 length equals 11 residues. Trimming stripped 6 bases from V and 7 bases from J, with 9 bases between. Germline values: CDR1 SGHAT, CDR2 FQDESV (reference sequence). The CDR3 DNA is TGTGCCAGCAGGAAGACAGGTGAAGCTTTCTTT. This translates into CASRKTGEAFF.

The V and J genes are TRBV7-8 and TRBJ2-1, with a weak D call TRBD2 (6 bases). V was cut by 4 bases and J by 1 base, with 14 bases left in between. From germline, CDR1 is SGHVS and CDR2 FQNEAQ. The CDR3 extends over 16 amino acids. The CDR3 nucleotides are TGTGCCAGCAGCTCCGGACTAAGCCTATCCTACAATGAGCAGTTCTTC. Protein product: CASSSGLSLSYNEQFF.

The chain recombines TRBV27 with TRBJ1-1; weak D call: TRBD1 (6 bases). Germline assignment: CDR1 MNHEY and CDR2 SMNVEV (reference sequence). There are 16 residues in the CDR3. V gave up 5 bases and J gave up 0 bases, with 16 bases separating them. CDR3 DNA: TGTGCCAGCAGTCTTCGTCAACAGGGACTGAACACTGAAGCTTTCTTT. Its translation is CASSLRQQGLNTEAFF.

The chain has TRBV27 and TRBJ2-1; 7 positions match TRBD2. This CDR3 region has 16 residues. In germline, CDR1 is MNHEY, CDR2 SMNVEV (reference sequence). V lost 5 bases and J lost 7; bases outside the gene matches: 14. CDR3 sequence reads: CASSPPGGRGWNEQFF. The DNA for the CDR3 is TGTGCCAGCAGTCCTCCGGGAGGAAGGGGCTGGAATGAGCAGTTCTTC.

CDR3 protein: CASSRGLNTYEQYF. CDR3 DNA: TGCGCCAGCAGTCGCGGACTCAATACCTACGAGCAGTACTTC. This chain links TRBV5-1 with TRBJ2-7; TRBD2 might be the D (5 bases). Deletions cut 5 bases from V and 2 bases from J, with 14 bases between. The CDR3 is 14 residues long. Germline CDR1 SGHRS, CDR2 YFSETQ.

The chain is built from TRBV10-3 and TRBJ2-1; 8 nucleotides match TRBD1. Unmatched junction bases numbered 8, after V lost 0 bases and J lost 7 bases. The length of the CDR3 is 16 residues. Germline V CDR1 and CDR2: ENHRY, SYGVKD. DNA of the CDR3: TGTGCCATCAGTGAGTCGATACGCCAGGGGGCAAATGAGCAGTTCTTC. Translating gives CAISESIRQGANEQFF.

This sequence joins TRBV6-1 and TRBJ2-5; D not resolved. The DNA end is a closer match to TRBJ2-7, so the J assignment may be wrong. Germline assignment: CDR1 MNHNS and CDR2 SASEGT. The CDR3 extends over 15 amino acids. CDR3 protein: CASSEAHVGNYEQYF. DNA of the CDR3: TGTGCCAGCAGTGAAGCGCATGTCGGCAACTACGAGCAGTACTTC.

This sequence joins TRBV4-1 and TRBJ2-5; 8 bases line up with TRBD2. CDR3 size: 15 residues. CDR1 is MGHRA and CDR2 is YSYEKL in the germline V gene. V lost 4 bases to trimming and J lost 5 bases; unmatched junction nucleotides: 9. CDR3 in amino acids: CASSRSGGPGETQYF. CDR3 bases: TGCGCCAGCAGCCGAAGCGGGGGCCCAGGGGAGACCCAGTACTTC.

The V gene is TRBV28, the J gene TRBJ2-7, with D maybe TRBD1 (5 bases). The CDR3 contains 15 residues. The germline V gene has CDR1 MDHEN and CDR2 SYDVKM. Deletions cut 4 bases from V and 1 base from J, with 14 bases between. Written as DNA, the CDR3 is TGTGCCAGCAGTTCCCCCTCGACAGCTTCCTACGAGCAGTACTTC. Translating it yields CASSSPSTASYEQYF.

The sample holds a few counts of this clone. The chain uses TRBV27 and TRBJ2-1, with 8 bases identical to TRBD1. The CDR3 extends over 14 amino acids. Unmatched junction bases numbered 3, after V lost 4 bases and J lost 4 bases. Germline-derived CDR1 and CDR2 are MNHEY and SMNVEV (reference sequence). CDR3 region: CASSSDRVYNEQFF. For the CDR3, the DNA is TGTGCCAGCAGTTCGGACAGGGTATACAATGAGCAGTTCTTC.

The chain is built from TRBV10-2 and TRBJ1-6; 7 nucleotides line up with TRBD1. Germline CDR1 WSHSY, CDR2 SAAADI. V lost 0 bases, J lost 6 bases, and 8 bases stayed unmatched. This CDR3 is built from 17 residues. The chain's CDR3 is CASSESSPGGRNSPLHF. CDR3 DNA: TGCGCCAGCAGTGAGTCGTCGCCAGGGGGTCGTAATTCACCCCTCCACTTT.

The gene calls are TRBV29-1 and TRBJ1-5; D possibly corresponds to TRBD1 (5 bases). The CDR3 length is 12 residues. V was cut by 5 bases and J by 3 bases, with 8 bases left in between. The germline CDR1 and CDR2 sequences are SQVTM and ANQGSEA. The CDR3 DNA reads as TGCAGCGTTCAGGGTCACAATCAGCCCCAGCATTTT. It is translated as CSVQGHNQPQHF.

The J gene is TRBJ1-3, the V gene TRBV30; no firm D call. CDR3 size: 12 residues. Trimming took off 5 bases at V and 0 bases at J, with 5 bases between the two ends. The germline CDR1 and CDR2 sequences are GTSNPN and SVGIG (reference sequence). The DNA for the CDR3 is TGTGCCTGGTCTTTCTCTGGAAACACCATATATTTT. Its translation is CAWSFSGNTIYF.

This chain links TRBV11-3 with TRBJ1-1; D is unresolved. Per germline, CDR1 SGHNT and CDR2 YENEEA. The CDR3 consists of 13 residues. Trimming removed 5 bases at V and 3 bases at J, with 10 bases between. The CDR3 region has the DNA TGTGCCAGCAGCGCCCATTTAGACACTGAAGCTTTCTTT. Translated: CASSAHLDTEAFF.

The rearrangement links TRBV7-9 to TRBJ2-1, with 7 positions matching TRBD2. Unmatched junction bases numbered 3, after V lost 1 base and J lost 3 bases. Germline V gives CDR1 SEHNR, CDR2 FQNEAQ (reference sequence). There are 15 residues in the CDR3. As DNA, the CDR3 is TGTGCCAGCAGCTTAGTGGGGGAGGGCTACAATGAGCAGTTCTTC. This codes for CASSLVGEGYNEQFF.

The chain is built from TRBV6-5 and TRBJ1-4; TRBD1 might be the D (6 bases). The V gene lost 6 bases and the J gene lost 8 bases, with 19 bases spanning the gap. Germline V gene sequence: CDR1 MNHEY, CDR2 SVGAGI. The CDR3 consists of 15 residues. The CDR3 DNA is TGTGCCAGCAGCCCCGACAGGCGACCGAGGGAAAAACTGTTTTTT. Its protein product is CASSPDRRPREKLFF.